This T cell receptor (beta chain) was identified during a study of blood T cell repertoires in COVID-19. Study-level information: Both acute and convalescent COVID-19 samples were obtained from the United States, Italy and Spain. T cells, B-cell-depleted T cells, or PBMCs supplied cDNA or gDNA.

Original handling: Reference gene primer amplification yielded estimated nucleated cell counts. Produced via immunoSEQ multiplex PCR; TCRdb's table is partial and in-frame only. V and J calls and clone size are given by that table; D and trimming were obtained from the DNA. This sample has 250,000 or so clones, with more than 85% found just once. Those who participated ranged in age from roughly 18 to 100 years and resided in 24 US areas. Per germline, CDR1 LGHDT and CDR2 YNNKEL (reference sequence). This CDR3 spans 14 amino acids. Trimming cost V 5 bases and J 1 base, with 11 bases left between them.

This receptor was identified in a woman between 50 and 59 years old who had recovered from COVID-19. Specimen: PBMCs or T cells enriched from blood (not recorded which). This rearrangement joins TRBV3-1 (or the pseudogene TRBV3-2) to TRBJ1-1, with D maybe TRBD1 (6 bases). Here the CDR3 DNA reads TGTGCCAGCAGCTTAGGACAGTGGAACACTGAAGCTTTCTTT. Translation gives CASSLGQWNTEAFF.